This TCR beta chain was recorded in a study of shared clonotypes between healthy human individuals. Study-wide points: Naive CD4 clonotype sharing across several donors was about 5%.

Assay: immunoSEQ multiplex PCR; the TCRdb copy retains only in-frame clones and omits some. This table holds some 2,500,000 clones, around 90% found once. The CDR3 spans 16 residues. Germline CDR1 and CDR2: SEHNR and FQNEAQ (reference sequence). Trimming at V came to 3 bases and at J to 0 bases, leaving 8 bases not matched to a gene. To note about this clone: Its antigen is currently unknown.

The receptor was derived from a man younger than 30 in good health. Some clones in this sample may be carry-over from other donors' samples. The chain employs TRBV7-9 and TRBJ2-7; 7 bases agree with TRBD1. Sequencing was performed on naive CD4+ T cells from PBMCs. Subset here: CD45RA+ positively selected. CDR3: CASSFPGAGGSYEQYF. The CDR3, as DNA: TGTGCCAGCAGCTTCCCTGGGGCAGGGGGCTCCTACGAGCAGTACTTC.